The T cell receptor beta chain under discussion was sequenced for a study of cytomegalovirus exposure and HLA in healthy donors (dated by TCRdb to 2015 to 2018). The study in broad terms: According to a later analysis, the 120 or so validation repertoires were produced on the same platform as the approximately 600 repertoires of the first cohort. Besides the first cohort of more than 650 subjects, a separate validation cohort made up of roughly 130 different subjects was used. The study combined high-throughput TCR immunosequencing, statistical association of individual TCRs with disease status, and machine learning to predict cytomegalovirus infection status. The study aimed to test whether signatures of past pathogen exposure could be identified by cataloging public T cell receptors. General conclusions and limits of the study: In vitro tests confirmed that a few of the cytomegalovirus-associated TCR beta chains recognize cytomegalovirus antigens. The authors suggested that the approach could potentially be generalized to other disease states and immunological phenotypes. In the study, some 160 TCR beta chains were listed as associated with cytomegalovirus. All 120 or so repertoires were used to score co-occurrence in the validation cohort in a later analysis, because that analysis had no HLA typing for the cohort. In a later analysis, TCRs clustered in the first cohort were found to also tend to co-occur in the approximately 120 validation repertoires, with 94% of cluster scores above 0. The classifier was reported to diagnose cytomegalovirus status with high specificity and sensitivity in both the original cohort and the validation cohort. Most TCR sequences were observed very rarely across donors, whereas some public TCRs were present in many individuals.

The donors belonged to the validation cohort of approximately 130 subjects, which was separate from the approximately 610-subject first cohort. As to this clone: Its cognate antigen has yet to be identified. Nothing much larger sits one base from this clone, and base qualities are not available.

Library prep was done by the immunoSEQ multiplex PCR assay. The paper's data handling went like this. A statistical classification framework was built to diagnose cytomegalovirus status from the catalog of TCR beta chain sequences. The table comes from immuneACCESS by way of TCRdb, which keeps in-frame sequences with V and J called. Part of the clones is missing from these tables; in studies checked, under half for an unresolved V gene and the rest for unknown reasons. V and J calls and clone size are given by that table; D and trimming were obtained from the DNA. The sample table records 220,000 or so clones; around four fifths of these occur just once. Around 15% of the sample lies in the top ten. The germline V gene (reference sequence) yields GTSNPN for CDR1 and SVGIG for CDR2. From its cysteine to its phenylalanine, the CDR3 spans 15 amino acids. CDR3 DNA only is kept here, 45 bases in frame from base 1. The V and J ends are trimmed by 3 bases and 2 bases, leaving 14 bases between them.

Sequenced material: PBMCs. The TCR comes from a woman aged 25 to 39 in good health and CMV-seropositive. The rearrangement joined TRBV30 to TRBJ2-1; possibly the D gene is TRBD2, per 6 matching bases. The CDR3 in this case is CAWRHGRVPYNEQFF. The nucleotides read TGTGCCTGGAGGCACGGGAGAGTGCCCTACAATGAGCAGTTCTTC.